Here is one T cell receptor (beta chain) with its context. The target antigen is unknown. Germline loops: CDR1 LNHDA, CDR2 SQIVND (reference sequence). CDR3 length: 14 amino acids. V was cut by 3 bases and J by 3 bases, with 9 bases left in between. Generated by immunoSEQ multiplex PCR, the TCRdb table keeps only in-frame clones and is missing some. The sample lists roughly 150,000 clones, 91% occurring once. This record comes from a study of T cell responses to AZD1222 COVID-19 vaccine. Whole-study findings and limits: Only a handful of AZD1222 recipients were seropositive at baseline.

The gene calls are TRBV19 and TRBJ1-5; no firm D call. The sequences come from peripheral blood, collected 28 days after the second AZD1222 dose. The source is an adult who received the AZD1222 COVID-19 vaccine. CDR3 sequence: CASSIWRSNQPQHF. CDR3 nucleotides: TGTGCCAGTAGTATTTGGCGTTCCAATCAGCCCCAGCATTTT.